The 11 T cell receptor beta chains listed next were all sequenced from one sample in a study of T-cell reconstitution after alpha-beta-depleted transplantation in children. Unique molecular identifiers were used to barcode this TCRbeta library. TCRdb called the PCR reads again in MiXCR, with one record for every CDR3 protein. The sample holds hundreds of thousands of distinct CDR3 sequences, 16% seen once. This material consisted of PBMCs from the stem cell graft donor, taken from the stem cell graft. The receptors were gathered from a human donor who donated a stem cell graft to a child with acute myeloid leukemia.

In its sample, this clonotype was seen many times. The chain combines TRBV20-1 with TRBJ1-1, with a tentative D call TRBD1 (5 bases). The germline gives CDR1 DFQATT, CDR2 SNEGSKA (reference sequence). V was clipped by 5 bases and J by 8 bases, with 12 bases between them. The CDR3 runs 11 residues. In nucleotides, the CDR3 is TGCAGTGCTCCCTCAGGGCACGAAGCTTTCTTT. It yields the protein CSAPSGHEAFF.

This clonotype came up once. The V call is TRBV19, the J call TRBJ1-2; D may be TRBD1 (5 bases). This CDR3 has 12 residues. Germline loops: CDR1 LNHDA, CDR2 SQIVND (reference sequence). V gave up 3 bases and J gave up 6 bases, with 8 bases separating them. The CDR3, as DNA: TGTGCCAGTAGTATCAGGGAAGATGGCTACACCTTC. Translating gives CASSIREDGYTF.

The rearrangement uses TRBV10-3 and TRBJ2-7; 8 bases fit TRBD1. Germline loops: CDR1 ENHRY, CDR2 SYGVKD. Trimming took 4 bases from V and 0 from J; bases not matched to a gene: 11. The length of the CDR3 is 17 residues. CDR3 amino acids: CAISGPNRDRFSYEQYF. For the CDR3, the DNA is TGTGCCATCAGTGGGCCTAACCGGGACAGGTTCTCCTACGAGCAGTACTTC.

This clonotype was counted many times. The chain links TRBV20-1 to TRBJ1-6, with 7 bases lining up with TRBD1. Per the germline V gene, CDR1 is DFQATT and CDR2 is SNEGSKA (reference sequence). The V gene end was trimmed by 0 bases and the J gene end by 5 bases; junction bases not matched to a gene: 4. The CDR3 loop spans 15 amino acids. Here the CDR3 reads CSARDGTVNNSPLHF. The CDR3 region has the DNA TGCAGTGCTAGAGATGGGACAGTCAATAATTCACCCCTCCACTTT.

Many counts were recorded for this clonotype. The CDR3, as DNA: TGTGCCAGCAGTTTAGGCAGATATCAGCCCCAGCATTTT. Translating it yields CASSLGRYQPQHF. The chain recombines TRBV12-3 or TRBV12-4 with TRBJ1-5; no reliable D call. Trimming removed 1 base at V and 5 bases at J, with 6 bases between. The CDR3 is 13 residues long.

The chain uses TRBV7-9 and TRBJ1-2; 7 bases align to TRBD1. The germline V gene has CDR1 SEHNR and CDR2 FQNEAQ (reference sequence). The V segment lost 4 bases and the J segment 4 bases; nucleotides outside the gene matches: 6. The CDR3 consists of 14 residues. CDR3 DNA sequence: TGTGCCAGCAGCTCCGGGACAGCTGGCTATGGCTACACCTTC. It codes for CASSSGTAGYGYTF.

This clonotype has ten or more counts. The gene calls are TRBV7-2 and TRBJ2-1; the match to TRBD2 covers 8 bases. Losses at the gene ends were 2 bases for V and 15 bases for J; bases not matched to a gene: 9. The CDR3 extends over 13 amino acids. CDR1 is SGHTA, CDR2 FQGNSA, per germline. CDR3 region: CASSLLLTSDPFF. The CDR3 DNA reads as TGTGCCAGCAGCTTATTGTTGACTAGCGATCCGTTCTTC.

The CDR3 nucleotides are TGTGCCACCAGCAGAGATCGGGCGGGGGGGCCAACAGATACGCAGTATTTT. It codes for CATSRDRAGGPTDTQYF. This sequence joins TRBV15 and TRBJ2-3, with TRBD2 matching 9 bases. Germline CDR1 LNHNV, CDR2 YYDKDF (reference sequence). The CDR3 has 17 amino acids. The trim removed 0 bases at V and 3 bases at J, leaving 7 bases unmatched.

This clonotype was detected a few times. This clone may be a read error of a much larger clone one base away. The rearrangement joins TRBV11-3 to TRBJ1-2, with TRBD1 as a possible D gene (5 bases). V was shortened by 1 base and J by 3 bases, with 9 bases between the two germline ends. CDR1 and CDR2 (germline): SGHNT, YENEEA. The CDR3 covers 14 residues. CDR3 coding DNA: TGTGCCAGCAGCTTAGGCAGGGCGGACTATGGCTACACCTTC. It is translated as CASSLGRADYGYTF.

Ten or more counts support this clonotype. The V and J genes are TRBV30 and TRBJ1-5, with D perhaps matching TRBD1 (6 bases). The CDR3 is 13 residues long. In germline, CDR1 is GTSNPN, CDR2 SVGIG (reference sequence). Trimming pared 0 bases from V and 9 bases from J, leaving 12 bases between. CDR3 coding DNA: TGTGCCTGGAGTGTCCAGGGGATAGGGCCCCAGCATTTT. This codes for CAWSVQGIGPQHF.

The chain carries TRBV7-2 and TRBJ2-5; D is possibly TRBD2 (6 bases). Trimming stripped 4 bases from V and 1 base from J, with 13 bases between. Germline lookup yields CDR1 SGHTA and CDR2 FQGNSA. The CDR3 contains 15 residues. In DNA, the CDR3 is TGTGCCAGCAGCTATGGGGGGAGTCGCCAAGAGACCCAGTACTTC. Its protein product is CASSYGGSRQETQYF.